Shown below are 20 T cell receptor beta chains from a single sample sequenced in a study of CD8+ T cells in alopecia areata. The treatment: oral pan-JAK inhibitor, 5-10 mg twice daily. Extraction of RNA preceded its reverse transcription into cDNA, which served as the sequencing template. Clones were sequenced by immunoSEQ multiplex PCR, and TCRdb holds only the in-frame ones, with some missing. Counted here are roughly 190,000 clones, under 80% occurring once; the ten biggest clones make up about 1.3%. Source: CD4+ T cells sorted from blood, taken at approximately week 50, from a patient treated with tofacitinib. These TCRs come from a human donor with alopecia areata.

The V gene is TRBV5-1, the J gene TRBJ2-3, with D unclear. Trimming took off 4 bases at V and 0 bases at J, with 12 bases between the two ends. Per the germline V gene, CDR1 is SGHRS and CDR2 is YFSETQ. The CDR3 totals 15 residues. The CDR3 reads CASSPDVTSTDTQYF. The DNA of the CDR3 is TGCGCCAGCAGCCCGGACGTCACTAGCACAGATACGCAGTATTTT. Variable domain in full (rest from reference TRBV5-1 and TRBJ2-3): KAGVTQTPRYLIKTRGQQVTLSCSPISGHRSVSWYQQTPGQGLQFLFEYFSETQRNKGNFPGRFSGRQFSNSRSEMNVSTLELGDSALYLCASSPDVTSTDTQYFGPGTRLTVL.

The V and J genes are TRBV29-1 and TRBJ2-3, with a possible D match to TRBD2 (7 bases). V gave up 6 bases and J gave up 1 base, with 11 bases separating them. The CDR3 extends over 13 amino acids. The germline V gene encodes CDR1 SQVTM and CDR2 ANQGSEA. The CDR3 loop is CSVRGAGTDTQYF. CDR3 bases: TGCAGCGTCCGGGGGGCCGGCACAGATACGCAGTATTTT.

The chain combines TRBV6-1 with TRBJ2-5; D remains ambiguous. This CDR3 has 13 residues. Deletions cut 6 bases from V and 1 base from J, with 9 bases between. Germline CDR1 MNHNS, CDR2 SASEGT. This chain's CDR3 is CASRAGVQETQYF. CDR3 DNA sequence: TGTGCCAGCAGGGCTGGGGTCCAAGAGACCCAGTACTTC.

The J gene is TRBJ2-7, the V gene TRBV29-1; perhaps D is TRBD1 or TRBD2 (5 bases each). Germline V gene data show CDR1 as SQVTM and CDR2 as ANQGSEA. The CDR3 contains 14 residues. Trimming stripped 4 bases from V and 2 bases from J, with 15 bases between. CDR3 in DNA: TGCAGCGTTGTTCTGGGGCAGGGAGCCTACGAGCAGTACTTC. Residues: CSVVLGQGAYEQYF.

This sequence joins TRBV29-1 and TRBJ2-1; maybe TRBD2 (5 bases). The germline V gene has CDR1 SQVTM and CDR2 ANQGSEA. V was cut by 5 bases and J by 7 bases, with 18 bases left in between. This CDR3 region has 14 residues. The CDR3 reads CSVSRGSGWNEQFF. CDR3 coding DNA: TGCAGCGTTAGTCGAGGAAGCGGTTGGAATGAGCAGTTCTTC.

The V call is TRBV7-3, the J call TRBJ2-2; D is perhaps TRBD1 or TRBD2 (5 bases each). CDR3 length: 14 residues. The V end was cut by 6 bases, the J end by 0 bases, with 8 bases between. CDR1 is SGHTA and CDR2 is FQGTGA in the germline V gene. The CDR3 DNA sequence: TGTGCCAGCAGAGCGGACACGAACACCGGGGAGCTGTTTTTT. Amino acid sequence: CASRADTNTGELFF.

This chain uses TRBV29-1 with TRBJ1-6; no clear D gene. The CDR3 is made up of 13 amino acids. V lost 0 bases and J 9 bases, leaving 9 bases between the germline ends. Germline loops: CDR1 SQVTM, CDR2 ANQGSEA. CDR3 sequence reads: CSVEDPKGSPLHF. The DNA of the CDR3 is TGCAGCGTTGAAGATCCGAAGGGTTCACCCCTCCACTTT.

The CDR3 loop is CAWSGTVRIANEKLFF. CDR3 coding DNA: TGTGCCTGGAGCGGAACCGTGCGTATCGCCAATGAAAAACTGTTTTTT. The V call is TRBV30, the J call TRBJ1-4, with D uncertain. The CDR3 consists of 16 residues. The germline gives CDR1 GTSNPN, CDR2 SVGIG (reference sequence). Between the trimmed V and J ends, which lost 3 bases and 5 bases, there was a span of 19 bases.

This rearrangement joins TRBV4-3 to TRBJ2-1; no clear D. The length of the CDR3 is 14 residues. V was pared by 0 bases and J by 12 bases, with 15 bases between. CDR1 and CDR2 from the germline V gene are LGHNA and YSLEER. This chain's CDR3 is CASSQDASVWRQFF. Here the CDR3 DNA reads TGCGCCAGCAGCCAAGACGCCAGTGTATGGCGGCAGTTCTTC.

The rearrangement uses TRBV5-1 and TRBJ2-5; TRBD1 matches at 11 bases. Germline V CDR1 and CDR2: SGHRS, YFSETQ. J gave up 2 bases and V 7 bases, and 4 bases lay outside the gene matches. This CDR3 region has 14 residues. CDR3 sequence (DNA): TGCGCCAGCGGGACAGGGGGAAATCAAGAGACCCAGTACTTC. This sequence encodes CASGTGGNQETQYF.

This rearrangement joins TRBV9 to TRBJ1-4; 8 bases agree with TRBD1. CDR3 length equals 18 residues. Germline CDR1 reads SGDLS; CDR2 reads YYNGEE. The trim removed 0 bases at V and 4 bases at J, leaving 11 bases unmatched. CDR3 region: CASSVELPGTGSNEKLFF. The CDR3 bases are TGTGCCAGCAGCGTAGAACTCCCCGGGACAGGAAGTAATGAAAAACTGTTTTTT.

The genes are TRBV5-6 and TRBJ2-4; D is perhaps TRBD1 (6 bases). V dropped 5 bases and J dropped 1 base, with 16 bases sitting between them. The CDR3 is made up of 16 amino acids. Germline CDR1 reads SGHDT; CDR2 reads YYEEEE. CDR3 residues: CASRPGPQGAKNIQYF. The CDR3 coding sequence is TGTGCCAGCAGGCCGGGCCCCCAGGGGGCCAAAAACATTCAGTACTTC.

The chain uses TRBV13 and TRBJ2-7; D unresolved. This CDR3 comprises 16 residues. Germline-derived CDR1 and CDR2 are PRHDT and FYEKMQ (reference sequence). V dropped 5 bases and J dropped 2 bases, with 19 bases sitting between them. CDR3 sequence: CASSRYGRVKTYEQYF. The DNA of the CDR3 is TGTGCCAGCAGCCGTTACGGCCGGGTTAAGACCTACGAGCAGTACTTC. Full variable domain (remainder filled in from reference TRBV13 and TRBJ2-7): AAGVIQSPRHLIKEKRETATLKCYPIPRHDTVYWYQQGPGQDPQFLISFYEKMQSDKGSIPDRFSAQQFSDYHSELNMSSLELGDSALYFCASSRYGRVKTYEQYFGPGTRLTVT.

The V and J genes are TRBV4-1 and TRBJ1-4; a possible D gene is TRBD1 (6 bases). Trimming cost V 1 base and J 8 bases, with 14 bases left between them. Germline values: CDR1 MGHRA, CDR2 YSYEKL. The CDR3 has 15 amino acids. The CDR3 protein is CASSQGHGGREKLFF. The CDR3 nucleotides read TGCGCCAGCAGCCAAGGACATGGGGGCCGGGAAAAACTGTTTTTT.

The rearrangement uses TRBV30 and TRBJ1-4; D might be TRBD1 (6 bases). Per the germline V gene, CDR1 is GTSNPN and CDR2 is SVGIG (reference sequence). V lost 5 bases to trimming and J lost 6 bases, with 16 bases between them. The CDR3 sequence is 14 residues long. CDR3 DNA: TGTGCCTGGGATTTCGGGGGGCGAGATGAAAAACTGTTTTTT. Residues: CAWDFGGRDEKLFF. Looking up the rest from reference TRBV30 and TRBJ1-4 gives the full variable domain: SQTIHQWPATLVQPVGSPLSLECTVEGTSNPNLYWYRQAAGRGLQLLFYSVGIGQISSEVPQNLSASRPQDRQFILSSKKLLLSDSGFYLCAWDFGGRDEKLFFGSGTQLSVL.

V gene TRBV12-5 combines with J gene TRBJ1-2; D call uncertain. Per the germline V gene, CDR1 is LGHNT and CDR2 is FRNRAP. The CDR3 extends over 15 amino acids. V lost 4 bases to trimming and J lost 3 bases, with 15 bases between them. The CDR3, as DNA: TGTGCTAGTGGTTCATTAAATTCGGGAGACTATGGCTACACCTTC. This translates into CASGSLNSGDYGYTF.

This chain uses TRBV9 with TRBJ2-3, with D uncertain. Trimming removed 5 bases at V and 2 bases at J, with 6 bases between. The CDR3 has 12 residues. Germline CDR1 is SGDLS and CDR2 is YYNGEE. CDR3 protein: CASRDSTDTQYF. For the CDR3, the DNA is TGTGCCAGCAGAGACTCCACAGATACGCAGTATTTT.

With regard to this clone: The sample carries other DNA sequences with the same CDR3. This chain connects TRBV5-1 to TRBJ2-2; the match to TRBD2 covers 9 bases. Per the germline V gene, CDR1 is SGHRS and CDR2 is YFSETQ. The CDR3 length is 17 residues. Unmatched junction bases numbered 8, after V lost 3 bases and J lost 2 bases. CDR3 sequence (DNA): TGCGCCAGCAGCTCCGGTCGCGGGGGGGCCAACACCGGGGAGCTGTTTTTT. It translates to CASSSGRGGANTGELFF.

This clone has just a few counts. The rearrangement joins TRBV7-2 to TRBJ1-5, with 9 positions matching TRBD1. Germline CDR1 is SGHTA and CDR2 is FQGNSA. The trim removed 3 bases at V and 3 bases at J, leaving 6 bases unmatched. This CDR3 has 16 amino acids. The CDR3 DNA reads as TGTGCCAGCAGCTTCGGACAGGGGTCCTTCAATCAGCCCCAGCATTTT. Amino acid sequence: CASSFGQGSFNQPQHF.

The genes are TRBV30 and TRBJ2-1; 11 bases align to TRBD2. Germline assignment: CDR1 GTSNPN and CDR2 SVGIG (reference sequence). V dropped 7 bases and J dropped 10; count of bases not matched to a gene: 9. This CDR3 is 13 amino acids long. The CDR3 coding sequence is TGTGCCTTTAAGACTAGCGGGATAGGGGAGCAGTTCTTC. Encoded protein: CAFKTSGIGEQFF. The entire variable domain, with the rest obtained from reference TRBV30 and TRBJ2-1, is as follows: SQTIHQWPATLVQPVGSPLSLECTVEGTSNPNLYWYRQAAGRGLQLLFYSVGIGQISSEVPQNLSASRPQDRQFILSSKKLLLSDSGFYLCAFKTSGIGEQFFGPGTRLTVL.